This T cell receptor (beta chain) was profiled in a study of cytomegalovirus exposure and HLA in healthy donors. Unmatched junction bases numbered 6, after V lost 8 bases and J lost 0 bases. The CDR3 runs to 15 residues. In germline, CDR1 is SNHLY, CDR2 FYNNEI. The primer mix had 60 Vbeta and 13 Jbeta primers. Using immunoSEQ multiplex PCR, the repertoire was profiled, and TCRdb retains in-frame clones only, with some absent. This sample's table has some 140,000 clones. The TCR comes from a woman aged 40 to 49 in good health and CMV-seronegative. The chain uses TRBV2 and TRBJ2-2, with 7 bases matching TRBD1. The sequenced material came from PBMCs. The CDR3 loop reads CASGPQGANTGELFF. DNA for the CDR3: TGTGCCAGCGGCCCCCAGGGGGCGAACACCGGGGAGCTGTTTTTT.